The clone carrying this TCR beta chain turned up a few times. Its antigen is not known. This sample was taken from a study of beta chain features in type 1 diabetes. What was sequenced were expressed TCRB transcripts, since all of the isolated RNA had been reverse transcribed. Generated by immunoSEQ multiplex PCR, the TCRdb table keeps only in-frame clones and is missing some. Of about 150,000 clones in the sample, 10% were seen once. The CDR3 spans 13 residues. The germline V gene has CDR1 MNHNS and CDR2 SASEGT. V lost 3 bases to trimming and J lost 8 bases; unmatched junction nucleotides: 5. Study conclusions and caveats: Sequencing from cDNA could over-represent high-TCR-expressing cells.

The sample was naive CD4+ T cells from blood. This chain uses TRBV6-1 with TRBJ2-3; 7 bases are shared with TRBD2. The sequence was obtained from a man aged 18 to 30 in good health. CDR3 DNA sequence: TGTGCCAGCAGTGAGCGGGAGCTCGCTACGCAGTATTTT. Translation gives CASSERELATQYF.